This T cell receptor (beta chain) was obtained from a study of OX40 agonist ivuxolimab in advanced cancers. Profiled with immunoSEQ multiplex PCR; TCRdb holds only in-frame clones, not every one. The top ten clones hold around 0.39% of a sample with 84,000 or so clones, about 93% of them seen once. Trimming cost V 3 bases and J 0 bases; bases outside gene matches: 4. Germline values: CDR1 MNHNS, CDR2 SASEGT. The CDR3 covers 15 residues. The receptor's source is an adult with an advanced solid tumor such as melanoma, head and neck, liver or kidney cancer. The sequences come from CD4+ or CD8+ T cells sorted from blood, collected in a trial of the OX40 agonist ivuxolimab. V gene TRBV6-1 combines with J gene TRBJ1-1; 7 bases fit TRBD1. This CDR3 is CASSDPGQMNTEAFF. CDR3 in DNA: TGTGCCAGCAGTGATCCGGGACAGATGAACACTGAAGCTTTCTTT.